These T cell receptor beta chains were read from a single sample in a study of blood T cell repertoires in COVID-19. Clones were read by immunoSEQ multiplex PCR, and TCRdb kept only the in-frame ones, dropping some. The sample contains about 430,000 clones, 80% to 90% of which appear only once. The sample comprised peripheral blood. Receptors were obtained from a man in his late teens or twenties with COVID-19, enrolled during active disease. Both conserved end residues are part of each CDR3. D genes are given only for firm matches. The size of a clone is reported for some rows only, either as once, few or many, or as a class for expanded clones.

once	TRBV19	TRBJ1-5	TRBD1	TGTGCCAGTAGTATAACGGACAGGGGCATTAAGCCCCAGCATTTT	CASSITDRGIKPQHF
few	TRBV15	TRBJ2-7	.	TGTGCCACCAGCAGGCGACAGCCCCCTAGGGACGAGCAGTACTTC	CATSRRQPPRDEQYF
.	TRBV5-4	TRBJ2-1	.	TGTGCCAGCAGCTTCGATGGGCGACCAGGCAATGAGCAGTTCTTC	CASSFDGRPGNEQFF
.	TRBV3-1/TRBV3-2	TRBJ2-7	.	TGTGCCAGCAGCCAGGGACATGAGCGCTACGAGCAGTACTTC	CASSQGHERYEQYF
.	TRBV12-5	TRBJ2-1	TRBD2	TGTGCTAGTGGTTTGCCATCCGACGGGACTAGCGGGTTGATTGAGCAGTTCTTC	CASGLPSDGTSGLIEQFF
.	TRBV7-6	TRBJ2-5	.	TGTGCCAGCAGCTTAGAATTCGGCGGGGGCGAGACCCAGTACTTC	CASSLEFGGGETQYF
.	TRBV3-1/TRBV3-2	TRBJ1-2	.	TGTGCCAGCAGCCACGACATGTCCCATGGCTACACCTTC	CASSHDMSHGYTF
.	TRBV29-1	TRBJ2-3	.	TGCAGCGTAGAGCTAGGAGATACGCAGTATTTT	CSVELGDTQYF
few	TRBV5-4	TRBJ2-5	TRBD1	TGTGCCAGCAGCTCACCCTTGACAGGGGGAGTAGAGACCCAGTACTTC	CASSSPLTGGVETQYF
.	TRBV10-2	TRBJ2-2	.	TGCGCCAGCAGTGAGCCCTCCGGCCAGGACACCGGGGAGCTGTTTTTT	CASSEPSGQDTGELFF
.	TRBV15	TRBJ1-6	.	TGTGCCACCAGCAGAGATTCTTATAATTCACCCCTCCACTTT	CATSRDSYNSPLHF
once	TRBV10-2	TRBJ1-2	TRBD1	TGCGCCAGCAGTGCCTCCCAGGGGGCGGCCTCAGGCGGCTACACCTTC	CASSASQGAASGGYTF
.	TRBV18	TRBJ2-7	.	TGTGCCAGCTCACCATTCGAGTTAGGGAGCAGGGGCGTCGAGCAGTACTTC	CASSPFELGSRGVEQYF
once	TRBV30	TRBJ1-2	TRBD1	TGTGCCCTGGACAGGGAAAGAAGTCTCTCTAGGGGTGGCTACACCTTC	CALDRERSLSRGGYTF
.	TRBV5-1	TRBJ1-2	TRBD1	TGCGCCAGCAGCTTGGGAACAGGGGACTATGGCTACACCTTC	CASSLGTGDYGYTF
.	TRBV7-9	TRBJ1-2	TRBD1	TGTGCCAGCAGCTTCGAGGACAGGGATTATGGCTACACCTTC	CASSFEDRDYGYTF
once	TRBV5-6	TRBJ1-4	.	TGTGCCAGCAGCCGGCCAGGGCGCGATGAAAAACTGTTTTTT	CASSRPGRDEKLFF
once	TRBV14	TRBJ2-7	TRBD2	TGTGCCAGCAGTCCTAGCGGGCCTATAAAGCAGTACTTC	CASSPSGPIKQYF
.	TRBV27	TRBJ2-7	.	TGTGCCAGCAGTGAGGACAGTTACTCCTACGAGCAGTACTTC	CASSEDSYSYEQYF
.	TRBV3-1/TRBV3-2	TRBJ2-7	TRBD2	TGTGCCAGCAGCACTAGCGGGAGGGCCCGGGAGCAGTACTTC	CASSTSGRAREQYF
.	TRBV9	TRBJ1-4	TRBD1	TGTGCCAGCAGCGTAGCAGGGGGTGGATACGAAAAACTGTTTTTT	CASSVAGGGYEKLFF
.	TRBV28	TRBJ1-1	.	TGTGCCAGCACAGGGAACACTGAAGCTTTCTTT	CASTGNTEAFF
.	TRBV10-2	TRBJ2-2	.	TGCGCCAGCAGTGAGGCGGGGGGGGAGCTGTTTTTT	CASSEAGGELFF
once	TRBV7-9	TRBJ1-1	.	TGTGCCAGCAGCTTCGAGGCGAACACTGAAGCTTTCTTT	CASSFEANTEAFF
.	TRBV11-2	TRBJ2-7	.	TGTGCCAGCAGCTTAGATGGGGCTGCACAATCCTACGAGCAGTACTTC	CASSLDGAAQSYEQYF
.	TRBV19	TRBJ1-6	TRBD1	TGTGCCAGTAGCACCCTAGGACAGGGGCGCTTGTCACCCCTCCACTTT	CASSTLGQGRLSPLHF
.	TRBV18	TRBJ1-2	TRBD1	TGTGCCAGCTCATCGAGGATGGGGGGTCGACAGGGCATTCCGGGAGATGGCTACACCTTC	CASSSRMGGRQGIPGDGYTF
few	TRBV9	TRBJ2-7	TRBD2	TGTGCCAGCAGCGTAGACTGGACTAGGGGTTACGAGCAGTACTTC	CASSVDWTRGYEQYF
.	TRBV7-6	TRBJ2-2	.	TGTGCCAGCAGCTTAGCGCCCGTTACAGGGACCACCGGGGAGCTGTTTTTT	CASSLAPVTGTTGELFF
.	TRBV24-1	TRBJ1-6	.	TGTGCCACTTTGAGTGCGAGCTCACCCCTCCACTTT	CATLSASSPLHF
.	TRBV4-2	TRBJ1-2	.	TGTGCCAGCCGCACAAGATACTATGGCTACACCTTC	CASRTRYYGYTF
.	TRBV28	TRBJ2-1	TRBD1	TGTGCCAGCAGTTTAGACAGGGGAACCTACAATGAGCAGTTCTTC	CASSLDRGTYNEQFF
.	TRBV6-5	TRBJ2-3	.	TGTGCCAGCAGGGGGCCGCAATTAGACACAGATACGCAGTATTTT	CASRGPQLDTDTQYF
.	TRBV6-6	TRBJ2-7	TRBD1	TGTGCCACCCTAGGGGACAGCCCCTCCTACGAGCAGTACTTC	CATLGDSPSYEQYF
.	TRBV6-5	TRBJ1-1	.	TGTGCCAGCAGACTAGGACTTAACACTGAAGCTTTCTTT	CASRLGLNTEAFF
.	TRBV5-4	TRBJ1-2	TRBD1	TGTGCCAGCAGCTTGAGGGACAGCCGTAGGGGCTACACCTTC	CASSLRDSRRGYTF
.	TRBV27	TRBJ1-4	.	TGTGCCAGCAGTCTTCTCGGGGCTAATGAAAAACTGTTTTTT	CASSLLGANEKLFF
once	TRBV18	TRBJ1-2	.	TGTGCCAGCTCACGGATTAACTCAGGGGATGATGGCTACACCTTC	CASSRINSGDDGYTF
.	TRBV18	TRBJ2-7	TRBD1	TGTGCCAGCTCACCACGCGACAGGGTCGAGCAGTACTTC	CASSPRDRVEQYF
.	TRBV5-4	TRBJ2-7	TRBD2	TGTGCCAGCAGCTCCGGACTAGCAGAATACGAGCAGTACTTC	CASSSGLAEYEQYF
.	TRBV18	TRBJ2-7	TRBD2	TGTGCCAGCTCACCACCGGCGACTAGCGGAACCTACGAGCAGTACTTC	CASSPPATSGTYEQYF
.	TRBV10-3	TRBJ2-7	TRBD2	TGTGCCACCCCTACCGGGACTAGCGGCGAAAACTACGAGCAGTACTTC	CATPTGTSGENYEQYF
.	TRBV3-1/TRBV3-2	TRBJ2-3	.	TGTGCCAGCAGCCAAGATCCCCCTCCTAGCACAGATACGCAGTATTTT	CASSQDPPPSTDTQYF
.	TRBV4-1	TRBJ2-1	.	TGCGCCAGCAGCCAAGAGGCGACAACGGCCAATGAGCAGTTCTTC	CASSQEATTANEQFF
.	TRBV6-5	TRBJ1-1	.	TGTGCCAGCAGTTACCAGGTGAACACTGAAGCTTTCTTT	CASSYQVNTEAFF
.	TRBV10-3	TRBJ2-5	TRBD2	TGTGCCATCAGTGAGTCGAAGGGAGCGGGGGAGACCCAGTACTTC	CAISESKGAGETQYF
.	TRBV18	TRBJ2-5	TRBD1	TGTGCCAGCTCACCCAACACAGGGGCAGAGACCCAGTACTTC	CASSPNTGAETQYF
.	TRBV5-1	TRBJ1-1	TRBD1	TGCGCCAGCAGCTTAAGGACAGGGGGTTTGAACACTGAAGCTTTCTTT	CASSLRTGGLNTEAFF
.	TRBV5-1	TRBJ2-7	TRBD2	TGCGCCAGCAGCACGGCTAGCGGGAGAGCCTACGAGCAGTACTTC	CASSTASGRAYEQYF
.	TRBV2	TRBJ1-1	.	TGTGCCAGCAGTCATCTTCAGGGGAAGGGGGACACTGAAGCTTTCTTT	CASSHLQGKGDTEAFF
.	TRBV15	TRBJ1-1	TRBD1	TGTGCCACCAGCAAGAGGACAGGGTTGATTGAAGCTTTCTTT	CATSKRTGLIEAFF
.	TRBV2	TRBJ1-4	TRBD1	TGTGCCAGCAGTCTGAGACAGGGTCCAACTAATGAAAAACTGTTTTTT	CASSLRQGPTNEKLFF
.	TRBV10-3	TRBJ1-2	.	TGTGCCATCAGTGAGGCCACAGTTCACTATGGCTACACCTTC	CAISEATVHYGYTF
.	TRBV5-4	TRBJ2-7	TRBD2	TGTGCCAGCAGCCCGGGACTAGGCGAGCAGTACTTC	CASSPGLGEQYF
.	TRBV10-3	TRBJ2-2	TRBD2	TGTGCCATCAGTGAATCTAGCGGGAGGCTCGGGGAGCTGTTTTTT	CAISESSGRLGELFF